This T cell receptor beta chain stems from a study of blood T cell repertoires in COVID-19. The CDR3 is 14 amino acids. V shed 4 bases and J 3 bases; nucleotides not matched to a gene: 2. Germline loops: CDR1 SGHDT, CDR2 YYEEEE. Only in-frame clones appear in the TCRdb table, and some are missing; sequencing was by immunoSEQ multiplex PCR. The sample shows about 230,000 clones, 75% to 90% of them seen only once. The J gene is TRBJ2-3, the V gene TRBV5-6, with 10 bases fitting TRBD2. The receptor was isolated from a woman aged 70-85 years with active or convalescent COVID-19. Specimen: peripheral blood. The CDR3: CASSSSGRTDTQYF. CDR3 DNA sequence: TGTGCCAGCAGCAGTAGCGGGAGGACAGATACGCAGTATTTT.